The 10 T cell receptor beta chains given below trace back to one sample, sequenced in a study of relationships among human T cell subsets. Memory T cells were selected with anti-CD45RO beads from the CD45RA-negative fraction. Semiquantitative ARM-PCR amplified T cell receptor alpha and beta CDR3 regions from mRNA. Exponential amplification used communal superprimers after tagged nested gene-specific primers in ARM-PCR. TCRdb reprocessed the multiplex PCR reads via MiXCR and lists one record per CDR3 protein. The sample carries about 9,100 distinct CDR3 sequences, about 50% recorded once. The sample comprised memory T cells sorted from blood. The source of these receptors is a man aged 35-49 years in good health.

This clonotype was seen only a few times. The genes are TRBV5-1 and TRBJ2-3, with D perhaps matching TRBD1 or TRBD2 (6 bases each). V was clipped by 4 bases and J by 2 bases, with 11 bases between them. This CDR3 has 14 amino acids. From germline, CDR1 is SGHRS and CDR2 YFSETQ. CDR3 residues: CASSHGGHTDTQYF. As DNA, the CDR3 is TGCGCCAGCAGCCACGGGGGCCACACAGATACGCAGTATTTT.

The rearrangement links TRBV7-8 to TRBJ2-1; 14 nucleotides align to TRBD2. The V gene end was trimmed by 2 bases and the J gene end by 2 bases; junction bases not matched to a gene: 11. In germline, CDR1 is SGHVS, CDR2 FQNEAQ. The CDR3 has 20 amino acids. The CDR3 DNA reads as TGTGCCAGCAGCTTAAGAGGCAAGACTAGCGGGGGGGCGACCTACAATGAGCAGTTCTTC. Translating gives CASSLRGKTSGGATYNEQFF.

The CDR3, as DNA: TGTGCCAGCAGCTTAGAAGGGACCTACTATGGCTACACCTTC. Its protein product is CASSLEGTYYGYTF. The V and J genes are TRBV11-2 and TRBJ1-2; a possible D gene is TRBD1 (5 bases). The V gene's germline CDR1 is SGHAT and CDR2 FQNNGV. The CDR3 loop spans 14 amino acids. With 0 bases removed from V and 3 bases from J, the gap between germline ends came to 8 bases.

The V and J genes are TRBV13 and TRBJ1-6, with 8 bases fitting TRBD1. This CDR3 comprises 14 residues. J was trimmed by 5 bases and V by 4 bases; bases with no gene match: 1. Germline V gene lookup returns CDR1 PRHDT and CDR2 FYEKMQ (reference sequence). The CDR3 DNA reads TGTGCCAGCAGCTCGACAGGGGATAATTCACCCCTCCACTTT. Translated: CASSSTGDNSPLHF.

V usage is TRBV28 and J usage is TRBJ2-3; D is unclear. V was cut by 5 bases and J by 1 base, with 13 bases left in between. This CDR3 region has 15 residues. Germline V gene sequence: CDR1 MDHEN, CDR2 SYDVKM. The CDR3 spells CASSPPTRRTDTQYF. CDR3 in DNA: TGTGCCAGCAGTCCTCCGACAAGGCGCACAGATACGCAGTATTTT.

The V and J genes are TRBV7-8 and TRBJ2-1; D is perhaps TRBD1 (6 bases). Germline CDR1 reads SGHVS; CDR2 reads FQNEAQ. The CDR3 covers 15 residues. Trimming took 1 base from V and 8 from J, leaving 15 bases between them. CDR3 loop: CASSLGGGGKDEQFF. The CDR3 nucleotides read TGTGCCAGCAGCTTAGGAGGGGGTGGAAAAGATGAGCAGTTCTTC. The whole variable domain, filled in from reference TRBV7-8 and TRBJ2-1, reads GAGVSQSPRYKVAKRGQDVALRCDPISGHVSLFWYQQALGQGPEFLTYFQNEAQLDKSGLPSDRFFAERPEGSVSTLKIQRTQQEDSAVYLCASSLGGGGKDEQFFGPGTRLTVL.

The CDR3 reads CASRPGGATSPLHF. Written as DNA, the CDR3 is TGTGCCAGCAGACCAGGGGGCGCGACCTCACCCCTCCACTTT. The chain uses TRBV7-2 and TRBJ1-6; 8 positions match TRBD1. The CDR3 is made up of 14 amino acids. CDR1 SGHTA and CDR2 FQGNSA come from the germline V gene. The V segment lost 6 bases and the J segment 10 bases; nucleotides outside the gene matches: 8.

The chain is built from TRBV27 and TRBJ2-7; 10 bases align to TRBD1. Germline CDR1 MNHEY, CDR2 SMNVEV (reference sequence). CDR3 length equals 14 residues. V lost 3 bases and J lost 5; bases outside the gene matches: 4. CDR3 coding DNA: TGTGCCAGCAGTTTGACAGGGGGCGGGCACGAGCAGTACTTC. This translates into CASSLTGGGHEQYF.

The rearrangement joins TRBV30 to TRBJ1-5, with no clear D. Germline V CDR1 and CDR2: GTSNPN, SVGIG (reference sequence). CDR3 length: 12 amino acids. The CDR3, as DNA: TGTGCTGGAGGGAGGGGCAATCAGCCCCAGCATTTT. Residues: CAGGRGNQPQHF.

The chain couples TRBV4-2 to TRBJ1-2, with D hard to call. CDR1 LGHNA and CDR2 YNFKEQ come from the germline V gene. The CDR3 totals 15 residues. Trimming pared 1 base from V and 2 bases from J, leaving 11 bases between. The CDR3 protein is CASSQVGQENYGYTF. CDR3 coding DNA: TGTGCCAGCAGCCAAGTGGGCCAGGAGAACTATGGCTACACCTTC.